This is a list of T cell receptor beta chains from one sample in a study of a mutant IDH1 vaccine in newly diagnosed glioma. Only in-frame clones appear in the TCRdb table, and some are missing; sequencing was by immunoSEQ multiplex PCR. The sample includes over 55,000 clones, 89% of them seen just once. The antigens of these receptors remain unknown. The sequencing used PBMCs, collected from a glioma patient whose treatment included an IDH1 peptide vaccine. These receptors all stem from a man aged 35 to 55 with glioma. CDR3s include the opening cysteine and the closing phenylalanine or tryptophan. Each record gives: D gene, J gene, clone size, CDR3 length, V gene, CDR3 DNA, CDR3 protein. A D gene is named only where the DNA matches it firmly. Clone size is not always given. Where it is, it says once, few, many or a class for expanded clones.

.,TRBJ2-5,.,16,TRBV19,TGTGCCAGTAGTCCTAGACAGAACCCCCTTTTGGAGACCCAGTACTTC,CASSPRQNPLLETQYF
.,TRBJ2-3,once,15,TRBV15,TGTGCCACCAGCAGAGATGGGTCTAGCACAGATACGCAGTATTTT,CATSRDGSSTDTQYF
.,TRBJ2-2,.,15,TRBV18,TGTGCCAGCCAATCCGGGGCAACGAACACCGGGGAGCTGTTTTTT,CASQSGATNTGELFF
.,TRBJ2-1,.,11,TRBV20-1,TGCAGTGCTAGAGGTCCGGGTGAGCAGTTCTTC,CSARGPGEQFF
TRBD1,TRBJ2-5,.,15,TRBV6-1,TGTGCCAGCAATGAAAAATTCCGGACAGGGGAGACCCAGTACTTC,CASNEKFRTGETQYF
.,TRBJ2-7,.,14,TRBV28,TGTGCCAGCAGTCTTATTGGGACAACCTACGAGCAGTACTTC,CASSLIGTTYEQYF
TRBD2,TRBJ2-5,.,16,TRBV11-2,TGTGCCAGCAGCTTAGAAGCTAGCGGGGGGGCAGAGACCCAGTACTTC,CASSLEASGGAETQYF
TRBD1,TRBJ1-5,.,15,TRBV6-1,TGTGCCAGCAGTCCGGGACAGGGGAGCAATCAGCCCCAGCATTTT,CASSPGQGSNQPQHF
.,TRBJ2-6,.,16,TRBV4-2,TGTGCCAGCAGCCAAGATGGTGGCCGCCGGGCCAACGTCCTGACTTTC,CASSQDGGRRANVLTF
TRBD1,TRBJ2-2,.,16,TRBV28,TGTGCCAGCAGTATAAGGACAGGGCGGGGCACCGGGGAGCTGTTTTTT,CASSIRTGRGTGELFF
.,TRBJ2-2,.,14,TRBV6-1,TGTGCCAGCAGTGAAGCTAGAAGGCCCGGGGAGCTGTTTTTT,CASSEARRPGELFF
.,TRBJ1-1,.,14,TRBV7-9,TGTGCCAGCAGCTTCCAGGGTGGAGGGGTCGAAGCTTTCTTT,CASSFQGGGVEAFF
.,TRBJ2-7,once,14,TRBV4-1,TGCGCCAGCAGCCAGACCTCCGGTGCCTACGAGCAGTACTTC,CASSQTSGAYEQYF
TRBD1,TRBJ1-2,.,14,TRBV4-3,TGCGCCAGCAGCCGACAGGGGGCTAACTATGGCTACACCTTC,CASSRQGANYGYTF
TRBD1,TRBJ1-5,.,16,TRBV7-2,TGTGCCAGCAGCGACGGGACAGGATATAGCAATCAGCCCCAGCATTTT,CASSDGTGYSNQPQHF
.,TRBJ2-1,.,15,TRBV5-4,TGTGCCAGCAGCTCGCTATCAAACTCCTACAATGAGCAGTTCTTC,CASSSLSNSYNEQFF
.,TRBJ1-2,.,15,TRBV9,TGTGCCAGCAGCCCGACCTCTGCAGATAACTATGGCTACACCTTC,CASSPTSADNYGYTF
TRBD2,TRBJ2-5,.,14,TRBV4-1,TGCGCCAGCAGCCAGAGCGGGGGGGCGGAGACCCAGTACTTC,CASSQSGGAETQYF
.,TRBJ1-2,.,19,TRBV7-2,TGTGCCAGCAGCTTAGTCCCAATGGTGGGGGGGCGGATGAGCTATGGCTACACCTTC,CASSLVPMVGGRMSYGYTF
.,TRBJ2-5,.,14,TRBV7-2,TGTGCCAGCAGCTCGGGACTCACCCAAGAGACCCAGTACTTC,CASSSGLTQETQYF